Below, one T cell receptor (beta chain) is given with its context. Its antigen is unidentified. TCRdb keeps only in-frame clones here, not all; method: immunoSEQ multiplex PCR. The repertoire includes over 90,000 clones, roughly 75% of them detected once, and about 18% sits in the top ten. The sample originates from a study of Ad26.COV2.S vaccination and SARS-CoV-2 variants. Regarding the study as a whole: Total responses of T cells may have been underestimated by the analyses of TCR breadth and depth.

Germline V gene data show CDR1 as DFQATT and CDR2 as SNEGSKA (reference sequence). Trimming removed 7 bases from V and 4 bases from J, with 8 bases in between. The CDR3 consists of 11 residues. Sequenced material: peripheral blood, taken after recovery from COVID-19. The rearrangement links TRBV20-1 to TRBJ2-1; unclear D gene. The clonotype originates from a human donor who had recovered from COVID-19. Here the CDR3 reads CSGKGYNEQFF. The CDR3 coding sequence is TGCAGTGGCAAAGGGTACAATGAGCAGTTCTTC.